Below, 21 T cell receptor beta chains from the same sample are listed, as sequenced in a study of cytomegalovirus exposure and HLA in healthy donors. It was with 60 Vbeta and 13 Jbeta primers that the PCR ran. Assay used: immunoSEQ multiplex PCR; TCRdb lists only in-frame clones, some missing. The sample includes about 170,000 clones, around four fifths of them seen just once. Material for sequencing was PBMCs. These receptors all stem from a girl between 10 and 17 years old in good health and CMV-seropositive.

The CDR3 loop is CASSARTGSSYEQYF. The CDR3 DNA follows: TGTGCCAGCAGTGCTCGGACGGGGAGCTCCTACGAGCAGTACTTC. V is TRBV27 and J is TRBJ2-7; tentative D call: TRBD2 (5 bases). Germline-derived CDR1 and CDR2 are MNHEY and SMNVEV (reference sequence). The CDR3 contains 15 residues. Trimming took off 5 bases at V and 0 bases at J, with 14 bases between the two ends.

The gene calls are TRBV7-9 and TRBJ2-7; 7 nucleotides agree with TRBD1. Germline trimming cut 2 bases from V and 2 bases from J; bases unmatched to any gene: 6. Looked up from germline, CDR1 is SEHNR and CDR2 is FQNEAQ (reference sequence). The CDR3 spans 15 residues. The CDR3 loop is CASSLPGTDPYEQYF. The CDR3 bases are TGTGCCAGCAGCTTACCTGGGACAGACCCCTACGAGCAGTACTTC.

The chain uses TRBV27 and TRBJ2-7, with a possible D match to TRBD2 (5 bases). The CDR3 spans 17 residues. Germline CDR1 and CDR2: MNHEY and SMNVEV (reference sequence). V was cut by 2 bases and J by 1 base, with 18 bases left in between. The CDR3: CASSLKFAQEGSYEQYF. The CDR3 nucleotides read TGTGCCAGCAGTTTAAAGTTTGCCCAAGAGGGTTCCTACGAGCAGTACTTC.

The rearrangement uses TRBV19 and TRBJ2-7; 9 positions agree with TRBD1. Trimming removed 1 base from V and 4 bases from J; junction bases left unmatched: 5. Germline lookup yields CDR1 LNHDA and CDR2 SQIVND (reference sequence). The CDR3 spans 15 residues. CDR3 coding DNA: TGTGCCAGTAGTATAGCTGGACAGGGGTCTTACGAGCAGTACTTC. Amino acid sequence: CASSIAGQGSYEQYF.

V and J are TRBV5-1 and TRBJ2-5; perhaps TRBD2 as D (5 bases). Between the trimmed V and J ends, which lost 3 bases and 3 bases, there was a span of 18 bases. Germline lookup yields CDR1 SGHRS and CDR2 YFSETQ. The CDR3 is made up of 16 amino acids. CDR3 in DNA: TGCGCCAGCAGCTCCGGGATGAGAAAATTGGAAGAGACCCAGTACTTC. Its protein product is CASSSGMRKLEETQYF.

The chain joins TRBV5-1 to TRBJ1-1, with 11 bases fitting TRBD1. The CDR3 sequence is 13 residues long. CDR1 is SGHRS, CDR2 YFSETQ, per germline. V shed 4 bases and J 7 bases; nucleotides not matched to a gene: 3. The DNA for the CDR3 is TGCGCCAGCAGCGGCGGGACAGGGGGTGAAGCTTTCTTT. It codes for CASSGGTGGEAFF.

The J gene is TRBJ1-5, the V gene TRBV19, with 11 bases that match TRBD1. CDR3 length equals 16 residues. Germline CDR1 reads LNHDA; CDR2 reads SQIVND (reference sequence). Germline trimming cut 5 bases from V and 6 bases from J; bases unmatched to any gene: 9. The DNA of the CDR3 is TGTGCCAGTAGTTCCTGGACAGGGGGCATGGGTCAGCCCCAGCATTTT. Translation: CASSSWTGGMGQPQHF.

This rearrangement joins TRBV19 to TRBJ1-1, with no clear D. Trimming removed 1 base at V and 4 bases at J, with 10 bases between. The CDR3 is 14 residues long. CDR1 is LNHDA and CDR2 is SQIVND in the germline V gene (reference sequence). Here the CDR3 reads CASSIGYGGTEAFF. CDR3 DNA sequence: TGTGCCAGTAGTATAGGGTACGGAGGCACTGAAGCTTTCTTT.

V is TRBV18 and J is TRBJ1-1, with D maybe TRBD1 (5 bases). The CDR3 runs to 14 residues. The germline V gene encodes CDR1 KGHSH and CDR2 LQKENI. V was trimmed by 3 bases and J by 7 bases, leaving 15 bases between them. The CDR3: CASSPARGGVEAFF. DNA for the CDR3: TGTGCCAGCTCACCTGCAAGGGGCGGCGTTGAAGCTTTCTTT. The full variable domain, in which reference TRBV18 and TRBJ1-1 provide the parts outside the CDR3, is NAGVMQNPRHLVRRRGQEARLRCSPMKGHSHVYWYRQLPEEGLKFMVYLQKENIIDESGMPKERFSAEFPKEGPSILRIQQVVRGDSAAYFCASSPARGGVEAFFGQGTRLTVV.

The genes are TRBV28 and TRBJ1-1; TRBD1 matches at 8 bases. CDR3 length: 16 residues. V dropped 5 bases and J dropped 3; count of bases not matched to a gene: 11. Germline V gene sequence: CDR1 MDHEN, CDR2 SYDVKM. CDR3 coding DNA: TGTGCCAGCAGTGTCCTAAGCGGACAGGGTGACACTGAAGCTTTCTTT. This encodes CASSVLSGQGDTEAFF.

The chain carries TRBV25-1 and TRBJ1-1; D remains ambiguous. This CDR3 contains 14 residues. V was cut by 1 base and J by 0 bases, with 6 bases left in between. The germline CDR1 and CDR2 sequences are MGHDK and SYGVNS. The DNA of the CDR3 is TGTGCCAGCAGTGAATCGCACATGAACACTGAAGCTTTCTTT. This gives the protein CASSESHMNTEAFF.

The V call is TRBV7-2, the J call TRBJ1-2; D is ambiguous. V was shortened by 7 bases and J by 6 bases, with 18 bases between the two germline ends. Germline V gene data show CDR1 as SGHTA and CDR2 as FQGNSA. The CDR3 covers 14 residues. The CDR3 sequence: CASTSGRGTDGYTF. The DNA for the CDR3 is TGTGCCAGCACCTCAGGCCGGGGTACCGATGGCTACACCTTC.

This chain links TRBV19 with TRBJ2-7; D might be TRBD1 (5 bases). V lost 5 bases and J 1 base, leaving 12 bases between the germline ends. The germline gives CDR1 LNHDA, CDR2 SQIVND (reference sequence). The CDR3 consists of 14 residues. CDR3 in DNA: TGTGCCAGTAGTCTTGGGAAGGGGTCCTACGAGCAGTACTTC. This encodes CASSLGKGSYEQYF.

The rearrangement joins TRBV7-2 to TRBJ1-5, with D tentatively TRBD1 (5 bases). The CDR3 consists of 16 residues. Trimming stripped 10 bases from V and 4 bases from J, with 23 bases between. In germline, CDR1 is SGHTA, CDR2 FQGNSA. The CDR3 region has the DNA TGTGCCACCCATAGCAGGGTCGGCGATGGGAATCAGCCCCAGCATTTT. The encoded protein is CATHSRVGDGNQPQHF.

The chain is built from TRBV9 and TRBJ1-2, with 9 nucleotides matching TRBD1. Germline lookup yields CDR1 SGDLS and CDR2 YYNGEE. This CDR3 is 17 amino acids long. Trimming took 2 bases from V and 3 from J; bases not matched to a gene: 11. The CDR3 is CASSVQDRGMGDYGYTF. The CDR3 DNA reads TGTGCCAGCAGCGTTCAGGACAGGGGTATGGGGGACTATGGCTACACCTTC.

The chain carries TRBV4-1 and TRBJ1-2, with TRBD1 identical over 9 bases. Per the germline V gene, CDR1 is MGHRA and CDR2 is YSYEKL. Unmatched junction bases numbered 9, after V lost 3 bases and J lost 4 bases. The CDR3 is made up of 16 amino acids. The CDR3 DNA is TGCGCCAGCAGCCATCAGGACAGGGGTGAAATCTATGGCTACACCTTC. Protein sequence: CASSHQDRGEIYGYTF.

This clone came up once. J is TRBJ1-1 and V is TRBV6-1, with 7 bases identical to TRBD1. The CDR3 is made up of 13 amino acids. Germline trimming cut 6 bases from V and 5 bases from J; bases unmatched to any gene: 6. The germline V gene has CDR1 MNHNS and CDR2 SASEGT. CDR3: CASRATGTTEAFF. The DNA for the CDR3 is TGTGCCAGCAGAGCGACAGGGACGACTGAAGCTTTCTTT.

Here the CDR3 DNA reads TGTGCCAGCAGCCAGGACAGGGCGGCGGAAACTGAAGCTTTCTTT. Translation gives CASSQDRAAETEAFF. The chain combines TRBV2 with TRBJ1-1; 8 bases match TRBD1. Unmatched junction bases numbered 11, after V lost 6 bases and J lost 5 bases. Germline V gives CDR1 SNHLY, CDR2 FYNNEI. CDR3 size: 15 residues.

The rearrangement uses TRBV28 and TRBJ2-1; 9 bases agree with TRBD1. J gave up 4 bases and V 3 bases, and 1 base lay outside the gene matches. This CDR3 has 14 amino acids. Germline V gives CDR1 MDHEN, CDR2 SYDVKM. CDR3 nucleotide sequence: TGTGCCAGCAGTTTGACAGGGGGATACAATGAGCAGTTCTTC. Amino acid sequence: CASSLTGGYNEQFF.

The chain has TRBV5-1 and TRBJ1-2; D possibly corresponds to TRBD1 (5 bases). CDR1 is SGHRS, CDR2 YFSETQ, per germline. V lost 0 bases, J lost 4 bases, and 7 bases lay in between. This CDR3 is built from 13 residues. The CDR3 sequence is CASSLGGGYGYTF. The DNA of the CDR3 is TGCGCCAGCAGCTTGGGGGGGGGCTATGGCTACACCTTC. The entire variable domain, with the rest obtained from reference TRBV5-1 and TRBJ1-2, is as follows: KAGVTQTPRYLIKTRGQQVTLSCSPISGHRSVSWYQQTPGQGLQFLFEYFSETQRNKGNFPGRFSGRQFSNSRSEMNVSTLELGDSALYLCASSLGGGYGYTFGSGTRLTVV.

This chain links TRBV11-2 with TRBJ2-3; D gene unclear. Per the germline V gene, CDR1 is SGHAT and CDR2 is FQNNGV. The CDR3 sequence is 14 residues long. Trimming left V 2 bases short and J 1 base short, with 7 bases between. The DNA of the CDR3 is TGTGCCAGCAGCTTAATCCGGGGCACAGATACGCAGTATTTT. This encodes CASSLIRGTDTQYF.